This T cell receptor beta chain was sequenced for a study of shared clonotypes between healthy human individuals. Study-level information: The study used three CD4 naive, three CD4 memory, two CD8 naive and one CD8 memory plate per donor.

This CDR3 contains 15 residues. The J segment lost 1 base and the V segment lost 5 bases, leaving 4 bases of the junction unmatched. Germline V lookup: CDR1 SGHNT, CDR2 YYREEE (reference sequence). Authors' analysis steps: Junction-only sequences without quality scores came from ImmunoSEQ, so filtering differed. Profiled with immunoSEQ multiplex PCR; TCRdb holds only in-frame clones, not every one. V, J and clone size derive from that table, while D and trimming were established from the DNA sequence. The sample shows about 700,000 clones, roughly 70% of them seen only once. This clonotype originated in a woman aged 25 to 39 in good health. This chain connects TRBV5-4 to TRBJ2-3, with 10 positions matching TRBD2. Sequencing input: memory CD4+ T cells sorted from blood. Subset given: CD45RA-negative fraction. CDR3 sequence: CASSTGTSGTDTQYF. For the CDR3, the DNA is TGTGCCAGCAGTACCGGGACTAGCGGCACAGATACGCAGTATTTT.